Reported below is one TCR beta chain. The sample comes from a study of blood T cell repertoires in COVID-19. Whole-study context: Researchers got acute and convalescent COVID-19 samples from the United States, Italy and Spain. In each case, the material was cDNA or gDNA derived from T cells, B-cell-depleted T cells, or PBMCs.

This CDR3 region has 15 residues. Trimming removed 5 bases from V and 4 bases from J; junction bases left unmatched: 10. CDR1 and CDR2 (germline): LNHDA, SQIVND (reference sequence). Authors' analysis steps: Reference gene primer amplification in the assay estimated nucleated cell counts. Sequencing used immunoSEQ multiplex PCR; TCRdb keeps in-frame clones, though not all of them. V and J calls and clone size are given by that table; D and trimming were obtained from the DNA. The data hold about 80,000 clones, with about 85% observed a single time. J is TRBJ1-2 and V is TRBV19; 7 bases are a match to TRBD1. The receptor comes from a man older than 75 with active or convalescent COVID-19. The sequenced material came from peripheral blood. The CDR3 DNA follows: TGTGCCAGTAGTGTTCCGGGACAGAACTCCTATGGCTACACCTTC. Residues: CASSVPGQNSYGYTF. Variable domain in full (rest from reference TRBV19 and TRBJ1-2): DGGITQSPKYLFRKEGQNVTLSCEQNLNHDAMYWYRQDPGQGLRLIYYSQIVNDFQKGDIAEGYSVSREKKESFPLTVTSAQKNPTAFYLCASSVPGQNSYGYTFGSGTRLTVV.